This T cell receptor beta chain emerged from a study of esophageal squamous cell carcinoma under preoperative chemotherapy. Time point denoted: before preoperative PTX-NDP chemotherapy. This clonotype was seen once. Each CDR3 protein is one row after TCRdb ran MiXCR on the PCR reads. The sample carries fewer than 15,000 distinct CDR3 sequences, around half recorded once. The specimen was taken from a patient given preoperative chemotherapy. This clonotype originated in a human donor with esophageal squamous cell carcinoma. The donor label of this sample is uncertain.

CDR3 nucleotide sequence: TGTGCCATCAGTGAGTCCGGAACAGCCAACACTGAAGCTTTCTTT. Translated, it gives CAISESGTANTEAFF. V usage is TRBV10-3 and J usage is TRBJ1-1; D not certain. The CDR3 extends over 15 amino acids. Per the germline V gene, CDR1 is ENHRY and CDR2 is SYGVKD. Between the trimmed V and J ends, which lost 0 bases and 2 bases, there was a span of 10 bases.